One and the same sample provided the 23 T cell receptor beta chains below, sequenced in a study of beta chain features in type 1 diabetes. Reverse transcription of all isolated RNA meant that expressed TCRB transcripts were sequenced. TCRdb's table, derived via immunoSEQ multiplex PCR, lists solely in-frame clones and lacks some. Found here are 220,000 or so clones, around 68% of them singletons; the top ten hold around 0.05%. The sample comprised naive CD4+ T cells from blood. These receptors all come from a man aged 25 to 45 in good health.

The chain's CDR3 is CAITSPGQGAGANVLTF. The DNA for the CDR3 is TGTGCCATCACTTCCCCGGGACAGGGGGCTGGGGCCAACGTCCTGACTTTC. The J gene is TRBJ2-6, the V gene TRBV10-3; TRBD1 agrees at 11 bases. CDR3 size: 17 residues. Unmatched junction bases numbered 7, after V lost 7 bases and J lost 2 bases. Germline V gene lookup returns CDR1 ENHRY and CDR2 SYGVKD.

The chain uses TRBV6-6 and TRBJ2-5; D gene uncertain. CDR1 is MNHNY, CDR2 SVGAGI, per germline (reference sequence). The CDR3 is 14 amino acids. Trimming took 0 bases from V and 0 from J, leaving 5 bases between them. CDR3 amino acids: CASSYSGNQETQYF. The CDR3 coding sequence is TGTGCCAGCAGTTACTCGGGAAACCAAGAGACCCAGTACTTC.

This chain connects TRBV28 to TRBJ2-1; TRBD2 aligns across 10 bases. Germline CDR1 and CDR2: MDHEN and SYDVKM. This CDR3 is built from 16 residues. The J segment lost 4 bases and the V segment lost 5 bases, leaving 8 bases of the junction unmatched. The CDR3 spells CASSRLTSGTYNEQFF. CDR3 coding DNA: TGTGCCAGCAGTCGCTTAACTAGCGGGACTTACAATGAGCAGTTCTTC.

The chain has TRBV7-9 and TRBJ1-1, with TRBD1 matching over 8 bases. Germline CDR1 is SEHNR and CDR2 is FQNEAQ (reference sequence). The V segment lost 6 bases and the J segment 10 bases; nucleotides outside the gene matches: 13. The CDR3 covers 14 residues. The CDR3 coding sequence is TGTGCCAGCAGGCTTGGACAGGGCCCGCGGAGAGCTTTCTTT. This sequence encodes CASRLGQGPRRAFF.

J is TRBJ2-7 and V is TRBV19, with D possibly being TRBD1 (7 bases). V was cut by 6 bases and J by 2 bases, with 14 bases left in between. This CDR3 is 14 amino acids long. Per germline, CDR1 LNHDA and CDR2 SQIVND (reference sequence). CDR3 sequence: CASSSQGGTYEQYF. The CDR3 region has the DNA TGTGCCAGTAGCTCTCAGGGGGGAACCTACGAGCAGTACTTC. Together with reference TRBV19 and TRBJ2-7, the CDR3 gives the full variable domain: DGGITQSPKYLFRKEGQNVTLSCEQNLNHDAMYWYRQDPGQGLRLIYYSQIVNDFQKGDIAEGYSVSREKKESFPLTVTSAQKNPTAFYLCASSSQGGTYEQYFGPGTRLTVT.

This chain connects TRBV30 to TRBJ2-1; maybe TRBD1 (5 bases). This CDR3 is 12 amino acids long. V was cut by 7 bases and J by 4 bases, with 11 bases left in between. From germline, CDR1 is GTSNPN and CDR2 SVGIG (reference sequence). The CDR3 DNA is TGTGCCTCAACAGGCGGATACAATGAGCAGTTCTTC. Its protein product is CASTGGYNEQFF.

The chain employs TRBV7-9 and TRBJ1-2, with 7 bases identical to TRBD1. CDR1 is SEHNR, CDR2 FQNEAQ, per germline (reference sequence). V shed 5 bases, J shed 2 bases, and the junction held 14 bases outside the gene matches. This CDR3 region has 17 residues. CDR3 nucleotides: TGTGCCAGCAGCCCCCTAATCGGGACAGCGGGGAACTATGGCTACACCTTC. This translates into CASSPLIGTAGNYGYTF.

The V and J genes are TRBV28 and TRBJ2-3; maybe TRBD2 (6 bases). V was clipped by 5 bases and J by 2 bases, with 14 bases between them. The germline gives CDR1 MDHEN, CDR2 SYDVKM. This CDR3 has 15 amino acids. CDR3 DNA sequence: TGTGCCAGCAGTCTTCCCCCGGGGGTCACAGATACGCAGTATTTT. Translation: CASSLPPGVTDTQYF.

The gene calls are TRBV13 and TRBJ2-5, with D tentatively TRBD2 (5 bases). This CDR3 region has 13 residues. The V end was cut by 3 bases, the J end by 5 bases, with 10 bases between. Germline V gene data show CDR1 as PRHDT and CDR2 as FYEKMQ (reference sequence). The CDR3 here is CASSFSSRETQYF. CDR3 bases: TGTGCCAGCAGCTTTTCTAGCCGGGAGACCCAGTACTTC.

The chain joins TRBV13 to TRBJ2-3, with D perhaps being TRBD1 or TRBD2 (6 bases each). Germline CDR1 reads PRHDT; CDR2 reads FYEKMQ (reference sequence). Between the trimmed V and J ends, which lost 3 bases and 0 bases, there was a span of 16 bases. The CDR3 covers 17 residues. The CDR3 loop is CASSFALGGVSTDTQYF. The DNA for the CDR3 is TGTGCCAGCAGCTTCGCCTTGGGGGGCGTTAGCACAGATACGCAGTATTTT.

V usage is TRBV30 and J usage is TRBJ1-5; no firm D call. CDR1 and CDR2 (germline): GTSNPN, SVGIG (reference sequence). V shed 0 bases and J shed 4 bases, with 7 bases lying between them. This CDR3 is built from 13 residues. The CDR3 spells CAWSVDLNQPQHF. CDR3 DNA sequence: TGTGCCTGGAGTGTTGACCTTAATCAGCCCCAGCATTTT.

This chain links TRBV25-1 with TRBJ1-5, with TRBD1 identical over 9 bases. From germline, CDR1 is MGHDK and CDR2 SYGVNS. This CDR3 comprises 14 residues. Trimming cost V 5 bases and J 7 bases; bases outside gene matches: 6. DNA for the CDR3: TGTGCCAGCAGTCAAACAGGGGGCGGACAGCCCCAGCATTTT. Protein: CASSQTGGGQPQHF.

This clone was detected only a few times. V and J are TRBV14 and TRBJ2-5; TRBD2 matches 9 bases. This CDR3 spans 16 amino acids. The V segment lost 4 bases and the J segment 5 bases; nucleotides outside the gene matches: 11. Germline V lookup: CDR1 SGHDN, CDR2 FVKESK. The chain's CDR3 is CASSLGVSGSMETQYF. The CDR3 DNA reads TGTGCCAGCAGCCTTGGTGTTAGCGGGAGTATGGAGACCCAGTACTTC.

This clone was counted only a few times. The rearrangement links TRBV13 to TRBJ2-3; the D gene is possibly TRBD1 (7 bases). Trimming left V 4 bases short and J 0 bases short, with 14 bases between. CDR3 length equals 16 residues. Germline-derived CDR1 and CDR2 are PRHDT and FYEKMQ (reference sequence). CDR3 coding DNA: TGTGCCAGCAGCTCAGGGGGGTTCACTAGCACAGATACGCAGTATTTT. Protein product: CASSSGGFTSTDTQYF.

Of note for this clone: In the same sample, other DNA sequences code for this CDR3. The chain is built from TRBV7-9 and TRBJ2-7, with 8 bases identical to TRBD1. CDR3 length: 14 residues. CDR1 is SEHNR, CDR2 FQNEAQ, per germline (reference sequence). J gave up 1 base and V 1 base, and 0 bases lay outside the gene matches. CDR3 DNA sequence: TGTGCCAGCAGCTTAGGGACAGGGTCCTACGAGCAGTACTTC. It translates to CASSLGTGSYEQYF.

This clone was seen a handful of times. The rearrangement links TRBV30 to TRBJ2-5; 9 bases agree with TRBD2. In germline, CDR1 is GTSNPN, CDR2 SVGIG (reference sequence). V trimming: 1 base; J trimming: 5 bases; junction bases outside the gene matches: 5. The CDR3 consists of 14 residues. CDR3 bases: TGTGCCTGGAGTGAGGGACTAGCCGGCGAGACCCAGTACTTC. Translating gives CAWSEGLAGETQYF.

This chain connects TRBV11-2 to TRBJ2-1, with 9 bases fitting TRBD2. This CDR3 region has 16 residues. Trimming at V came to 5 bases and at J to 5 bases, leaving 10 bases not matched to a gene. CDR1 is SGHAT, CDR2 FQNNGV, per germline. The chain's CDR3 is CASSKAPAGGNNEQFF. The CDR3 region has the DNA TGTGCCAGCAGCAAGGCCCCAGCGGGAGGCAACAATGAGCAGTTCTTC.

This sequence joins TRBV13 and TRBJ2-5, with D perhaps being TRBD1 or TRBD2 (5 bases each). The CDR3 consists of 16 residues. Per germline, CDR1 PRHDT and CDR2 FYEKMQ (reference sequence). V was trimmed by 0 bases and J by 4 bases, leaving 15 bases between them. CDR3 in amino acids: CASSLGLDPGAETQYF. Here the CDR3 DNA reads TGTGCCAGCAGCTTAGGCCTCGACCCCGGGGCAGAGACCCAGTACTTC.

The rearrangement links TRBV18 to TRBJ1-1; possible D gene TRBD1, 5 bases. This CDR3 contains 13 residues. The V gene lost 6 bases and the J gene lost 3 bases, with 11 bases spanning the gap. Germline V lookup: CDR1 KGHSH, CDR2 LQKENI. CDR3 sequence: CASSRTGDTEAFF. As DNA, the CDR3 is TGTGCCAGCTCTCGCACAGGAGACACTGAAGCTTTCTTT.

CDR3 amino acids: CASSDGASGRSTGELFF. The CDR3 DNA reads as TGTGCCAGCAGCGATGGGGCTAGCGGGAGGTCGACCGGGGAGCTGTTTTTT. J is TRBJ2-2 and V is TRBV9; 11 bases are shared with TRBD2. The ends lost 3 bases at V and 5 bases at J; junction bases unmatched: 9. Germline CDR1 SGDLS, CDR2 YYNGEE. The CDR3 extends over 17 amino acids.

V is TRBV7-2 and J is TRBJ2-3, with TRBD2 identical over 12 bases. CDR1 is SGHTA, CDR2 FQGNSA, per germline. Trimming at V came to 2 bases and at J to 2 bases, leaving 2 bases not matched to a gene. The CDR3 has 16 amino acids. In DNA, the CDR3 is TGTGCCAGCAGCTTAACTAGCGGGAGGACCACAGATACGCAGTATTTT. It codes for CASSLTSGRTTDTQYF.

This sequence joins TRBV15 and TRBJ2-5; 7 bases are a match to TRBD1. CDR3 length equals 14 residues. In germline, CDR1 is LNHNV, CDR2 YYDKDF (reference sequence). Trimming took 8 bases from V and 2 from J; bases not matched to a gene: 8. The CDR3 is CATQRQGSQETQYF. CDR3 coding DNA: TGTGCCACCCAGAGACAGGGTTCTCAAGAGACCCAGTACTTC.

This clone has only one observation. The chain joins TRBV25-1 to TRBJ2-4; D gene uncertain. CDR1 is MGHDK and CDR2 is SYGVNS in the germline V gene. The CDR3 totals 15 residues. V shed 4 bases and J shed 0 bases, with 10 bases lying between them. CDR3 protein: CASSGAGLAKNIQYF. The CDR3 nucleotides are TGTGCCAGCAGTGGGGCCGGGCTAGCCAAAAACATTCAGTACTTC.